The following is a T cell receptor beta chain sequence with its context. Its antigen is still unknown. Libraries were prepared by immunoSEQ multiplex PCR; TCRdb keeps only in-frame clonotypes and omits some of them. The sample holds 53,000 or so clones; roughly 92% are singletons and the top ten take approximately 20%. This sample was included in a study of OX40 agonist ivuxolimab in advanced cancers. Study as a whole: Hepatocellular carcinoma, melanoma, renal cell or head and neck cancer affected the dose-escalation patients. Allowance was made for prior anti-PD-1, anti-PD-L1 or anti-CTLA-4 therapy, and roughly 40% had some.

Points from the study as a whole: Clones of CD4+ and CD8+ blood T cells grew by week 6 at doses of 0.1 to 3.0 mg/kg.

Germline V lookup: CDR1 MNHEY, CDR2 SVGAGI. This CDR3 has 13 residues. V was pared by 10 bases and J by 3 bases, with 16 bases between. Sequences were derived from CD4+ or CD8+ T cells sorted from blood, sampled in a trial of the OX40 agonist ivuxolimab. The clonotype was recovered from an adult with an advanced solid tumor such as melanoma, head and neck, liver or kidney cancer. The rearrangement joins TRBV6-5 to TRBJ2-7; possibly TRBD1 for D (6 bases). The CDR3 loop is CATAGTRDYEQYF. The DNA for the CDR3 is TGTGCCACCGCCGGGACAAGAGACTACGAGCAGTACTTC.